Below, 25 T cell receptor beta chains from the same sample are listed, as sequenced in a study of regulatory T cells in long-lasting Graves disease. Noted time point: newly diagnosed GD, antithyroid drugs for less than 3 months. The TCR library was made from RNA extracted from PBMCs. In building TCR beta libraries, iRepertoire HTBI primers were used together with Arm-PCR of CDR3 regions. TCRdb called the multiplex PCR reads again in MiXCR, with one record for every CDR3 protein. The sample holds some 250,000 distinct CDR3 sequences; approximately 20% are singletons and the top ten take approximately 24%. The source was peripheral blood mononuclear cells (PBMCs), collected at new diagnosis, from a patient treated with antithyroid drugs. Receptors originate from a female donor with Graves disease.

Remarks on this clonotype: One end of the junction varies from germline; a read error may be responsible. The chain combines TRBV12-3 or TRBV12-4 with TRBJ2-2; 7 bases match TRBD1. There are 15 residues in the CDR3. This CDR3 is CASSLKGAITGELLF. CDR3 nucleotide sequence: TGTGCCAGCAGTTTGAAGGGGGCGATCACCGGGGAGCTGCTTTTT.

This clonotype was counted many times. This rearrangement joins TRBV6-5 to TRBJ2-1; 10 bases match TRBD2. Germline CDR1 is MNHEY and CDR2 is SVGAGI. The CDR3 covers 16 residues. V dropped 4 bases and J dropped 9; count of bases not matched to a gene: 12. The CDR3 sequence: CASSSPSSGRSVEQFF. In nucleotides, the CDR3 is TGTGCCAGCAGTTCCCCTTCTAGCGGGAGATCGGTTGAGCAGTTCTTC.

This clonotype has ten or more counts. V and J are TRBV6-8 and TRBJ1-1; a weak D match, TRBD1 (6 bases). V dropped 0 bases and J dropped 5 bases, with 13 bases sitting between them. CDR3 length: 15 residues. CDR1 MNHGY and CDR2 SAAAGT come from the germline V gene. The CDR3 bases are TGTGCCAGCAGTTACTCAGGGGGTTTTGAGACTGAAGCTTTCTTT. This encodes CASSYSGGFETEAFF.

This clonotype was recorded many times. V and J are TRBV20-1 and TRBJ2-3, with 11 positions matching TRBD2. The CDR3 is made up of 13 amino acids. CDR1 is DFQATT, CDR2 SNEGSKA, per germline (reference sequence). CDR3 in DNA: TGCAGAGTCGGGACTAGCGGTCCAGATACGCAGTATTTT. Protein sequence: CRVGTSGPDTQYF.

V gene TRBV6-1 combines with J gene TRBJ2-7; TRBD2 might be the D (5 bases). The germline CDR1 and CDR2 sequences are MNHNS and SASEGT. The V gene lost 9 bases and the J gene lost 2 bases, with 14 bases spanning the gap. The CDR3 is made up of 13 amino acids. CDR3 nucleotides: TGTGCCAGTCGGGATTCGATCCCCTACGAGCAGTACTTC. Translation: CASRDSIPYEQYF.

This clonotype was counted between two and nine times. In DNA, the CDR3 is TGTGCCAGCAGCCGTGGGCGCCAAAGCTCCTACAATGAGCAGTTCTTC. Protein: CASSRGRQSSYNEQFF. This rearrangement joins TRBV4-2 to TRBJ2-1, with no clear D. CDR3 length: 16 residues. With 4 bases removed from V and 0 bases from J, the gap between germline ends came to 13 bases. CDR1 is LGHNA and CDR2 is YNFKEQ in the germline V gene.

This rearrangement joins TRBV5-4 to TRBJ1-4; D perhaps matches TRBD1 (6 bases). V was shortened by 2 bases and J by 6 bases, with 11 bases between the two germline ends. CDR1 is SGHNT and CDR2 is YYREEE in the germline V gene (reference sequence). The CDR3 spans 14 residues. The CDR3 nucleotides are TGTGCCAGCAGCTTTAAGGCAGGGGATGAAAAACTGTTTTTT. Translation gives CASSFKAGDEKLFF.

At least ten counts were recorded for this clonotype. The chain links TRBV5-1 to TRBJ1-1; D uncertain. Germline V gene lookup returns CDR1 SGHRS and CDR2 YFSETQ. The CDR3 length is 12 residues. V shed 7 bases and J shed 5 bases, with 12 bases lying between them. CDR3 protein: CASQKEATEAFF. The DNA for the CDR3 is TGCGCCAGCCAGAAAGAGGCTACTGAAGCTTTCTTT.

This clonotype was detected many times. The chain is built from TRBV7-6 and TRBJ1-2, with 11 bases identical to TRBD1. In germline, CDR1 is SGHVS, CDR2 FNYEAQ. Losses at the gene ends were 1 base for V and 0 bases for J; bases not matched to a gene: 4. The CDR3 consists of 17 residues. The CDR3 is CASSLGGDRGSNYGYTF. The CDR3 bases are TGTGCCAGCAGCTTAGGGGGGGACAGGGGGTCTAACTATGGCTACACCTTC.

The chain joins TRBV7-9 to TRBJ2-4; 8 bases map to TRBD2. The V gene's germline CDR1 is SEHNR and CDR2 FQNEAQ (reference sequence). Unmatched junction bases numbered 6, after V lost 5 bases and J lost 0 bases. This CDR3 comprises 16 residues. CDR3 bases: TGTGCCAGCAGCCTTAGCGGGACCTTAGCCAAAAACATTCAGTACTTC. Amino acid sequence: CASSLSGTLAKNIQYF.

This clonotype turned up a few times. The chain links TRBV30 to TRBJ1-3; D gene unclear. The CDR3 has 18 residues. The V gene lost 2 bases and the J gene lost 3 bases, with 23 bases spanning the gap. Germline V gene lookup returns CDR1 GTSNPN and CDR2 SVGIG (reference sequence). CDR3 in amino acids: CAWSRPSGGWRIGNTIYF. The CDR3 region has the DNA TGTGCCTGGAGTAGGCCCTCCGGTGGATGGCGGATTGGAAACACCATATATTTT.

This clonotype was recorded many times. The chain links TRBV27 to TRBJ1-2, with D tentatively TRBD1 (5 bases). This CDR3 is built from 15 residues. V lost 5 bases to trimming and J lost 2 bases, with 15 bases between them. From germline, CDR1 is MNHEY and CDR2 SMNVEV (reference sequence). CDR3 coding DNA: TGTGCCAGCAGTCCGCAAGAGGGGCGGAACTATGGCTACACCTTC. Translation gives CASSPQEGRNYGYTF.

Note on this clonotype: One base separates it from a far larger clone, so it is likely a read error. The V and J genes are TRBV27 and TRBJ2-1; 16 positions match TRBD2. CDR1 MNHEY and CDR2 SMNVEV come from the germline V gene (reference sequence). CDR3 length: 18 residues. The junction had 11 bases not matched to a gene; V was cut back by 5 bases and J by 7 bases. The CDR3 nucleotides read TGTGCCAGCAGTGATACCGGGACTAGCGGGAGGGCCGTGAATGAGCAGTTCTTC. This codes for CASSDTGTSGRAVNEQFF.

As regards this clonotype: It is likely a read error: a sequence one base away is far more abundant. V gene TRBV7-2 combines with J gene TRBJ2-3; D possibly uses TRBD1 or TRBD2 (6 bases each). Trimming took 4 bases from V and 4 from J, leaving 12 bases between them. CDR1 SGHTA and CDR2 FQGNSA come from the germline V gene. The CDR3 is made up of 14 amino acids. DNA of the CDR3: TGTGCCAGCAGCTCCGGAGGGGGGCCAGATACGCAGTATTTT. The encoded protein is CASSSGGGPDTQYF.

This clonotype was detected ten times or more. The chain combines TRBV5-1 with TRBJ2-3; D may be TRBD1 (5 bases). The CDR3 is made up of 14 amino acids. Trimming removed 6 bases from V and 3 bases from J, with 14 bases in between. Germline V lookup: CDR1 SGHRS, CDR2 YFSETQ. The CDR3 DNA reads TGCGCCAGCACCCCAGGGCAGGTTACAGATACGCAGTATTTT. Translating gives CASTPGQVTDTQYF.

This clonotype was recorded once. The gene calls are TRBV9 and TRBJ1-1; D is unresolved. Trimming stripped 5 bases from V and 1 base from J, with 15 bases between. The CDR3 has 15 residues. CDR1 is SGDLS, CDR2 YYNGEE, per germline. CDR3 nucleotide sequence: TGTGCCAGCAGTGAAGAGGCTCAGAAGAACACTGAAGCTTTCTTT. It translates to CASSEEAQKNTEAFF. Using reference TRBV9 and TRBJ1-1 for the parts outside the CDR3, the full variable domain is DSGVTQTPKHLITATGQRVTLRCSPRSGDLSVYWYQQSLDQGLQFLIQYYNGEERAKGNILERFSAQQFPDLHSELNLSSLELGDSALYFCASSEEAQKNTEAFFGQGTRLTVV.

To note about this clonotype: It differs at one base from a far larger clone, so likely a read error. This CDR3 fails to terminate in the conserved phenylalanine or tryptophan, so it likely reflects a read error. This chain links TRBV7-9 with TRBJ2-3; D unresolved. The CDR3 contains 12 residues. From germline, CDR1 is SEHNR and CDR2 FQNEAQ (reference sequence). Trimming removed 1 base at V and 2 bases at J, with 1 base between. The CDR3 reads CASSLDTDTQYS. CDR3 nucleotides: TGTGCCAGCAGCTTAGACACAGATACGCAGTATTCT.

This sequence joins TRBV5-1 and TRBJ2-7; 12 bases fit TRBD2. The CDR3 has 16 residues. The germline CDR1 and CDR2 sequences are SGHRS and YFSETQ. J was trimmed by 4 bases and V by 3 bases; bases with no gene match: 8. The DNA for the CDR3 is TGCGCCAGCAGCTCAGAACCGCTAGCGGGAGGGTACGAGCAGTACTTC. Translation: CASSSEPLAGGYEQYF.

Many counts were recorded for this clonotype. The CDR3: CATSLRDSNSYNEQFF. CDR3 DNA sequence: TGTGCCACCAGCCTGCGGGACTCGAACTCCTACAATGAGCAGTTCTTC. This chain connects TRBV24-1 to TRBJ2-1; D perhaps matches TRBD2 (6 bases). Germline V gene sequence: CDR1 KGHDR, CDR2 SFDVKD. CDR3 length equals 16 residues. Trimming cost V 7 bases and J 0 bases, with 15 bases left between them.

This clonotype was counted ten times or more. This chain joins TRBV7-8 and TRBJ1-1, with 7 bases lining up with TRBD1. The CDR3 runs 17 residues. The J segment lost 3 bases and the V segment lost 5 bases, leaving 15 bases of the junction unmatched. Germline V gene sequence: CDR1 SGHVS, CDR2 FQNEAQ. Here the CDR3 reads CASSALTGLGKDTEAFF. DNA for the CDR3: TGTGCCAGCAGCGCCCTGACAGGGTTGGGGAAGGACACTGAAGCTTTCTTT.

This clonotype was found many times. This sequence joins TRBV27 and TRBJ1-1; no clear D. Germline values: CDR1 MNHEY, CDR2 SMNVEV (reference sequence). V lost 6 bases, J lost 0 bases, and 11 bases lay in between. The length of the CDR3 is 14 residues. Here the CDR3 DNA reads TGTGCCAGCAGAAGGGCAGCGATGAACACTGAAGCTTTCTTT. Translated, it gives CASRRAAMNTEAFF.

The V gene is TRBV6-9, the J gene TRBJ2-3; D call uncertain. Germline CDR1 and CDR2: MNHGY and SVAAGI. Trimming took off 3 bases at V and 5 bases at J, with 9 bases between the two ends. The length of the CDR3 is 13 residues. In nucleotides, the CDR3 is TGTGCCAGCAGTTACGGTTCGGGAGATACGCAGTATTTT. Protein sequence: CASSYGSGDTQYF.

The chain has TRBV5-8 and TRBJ1-2; D is perhaps TRBD1 (5 bases). The CDR3 contains 12 residues. Germline-derived CDR1 and CDR2 are SGHTS and YDEGEE. V was pared by 1 base and J by 10 bases, with 11 bases between. The CDR3 coding sequence is TGTGCCAGCAGCTTGTTCAGGGAGGACTACACCTTC. This gives the protein CASSLFREDYTF.

The rearrangement uses TRBV10-3 and TRBJ1-5, with D perhaps matching TRBD1 (5 bases). The CDR3 is 14 residues long. Trimming pared 6 bases from V and 4 bases from J, leaving 13 bases between. Germline CDR1 is ENHRY and CDR2 is SYGVKD. CDR3 in amino acids: CAIRFAGVNQPQHF. The CDR3, as DNA: TGTGCCATCAGATTCGCGGGGGTTAATCAGCCCCAGCATTTT.

V usage is TRBV5-4 and J usage is TRBJ1-2; 11 positions match TRBD1. Trimming took 6 bases from V and 3 from J; bases not matched to a gene: 10. The germline V gene has CDR1 SGHNT and CDR2 YYREEE (reference sequence). The CDR3 sequence is 16 residues long. Here the CDR3 reads CASISRGQGADYGYTF. For the CDR3, the DNA is TGTGCCAGCATCTCCCGTGGACAGGGGGCAGACTATGGCTACACCTTC.